Listed here are 10 T cell receptor beta chains from one sample, sequenced in a study of shared clonotypes between healthy human individuals. Here immunoSEQ multiplex PCR was the method, and the copy in TCRdb shows in-frame clones only, minus some. The table shows roughly 2,500,000 clones, with 90% to 95% occurring only once. Sequencing was carried out using naive CD4+ T cells from PBMCs. Indicated subset: CD45RA+ positively selected. These receptors were collected from a man in his late teens or twenties in good health. Some clones in this sample may be carry-over from other donors' samples.

This clone was counted only a few times. The rearrangement links TRBV4-1 to TRBJ1-1; D ambiguous. Germline V gene lookup returns CDR1 MGHRA and CDR2 YSYEKL. This CDR3 has 14 residues. V lost 4 bases, J lost 1 base, and 10 bases lay in between. CDR3 in amino acids: CASSPREGNTEAFF. CDR3 coding DNA: TGCGCCAGCAGCCCCCGGGAGGGGAACACTGAAGCTTTCTTT.

The gene calls are TRBV28 and TRBJ2-7; 8 nucleotides align to TRBD2. The germline gives CDR1 MDHEN, CDR2 SYDVKM. V shed 3 bases and J 2 bases; nucleotides not matched to a gene: 12. CDR3 size: 17 residues. The CDR3 coding sequence is TGTGCCAGCAGTTTTCTTCTTAAGCGGGAGTGGACCTACGAGCAGTACTTC. It codes for CASSFLLKREWTYEQYF.

The genes are TRBV29-1 and TRBJ2-2, with D maybe TRBD1 (6 bases). The CDR3 is 16 amino acids. Germline CDR1 SQVTM, CDR2 ANQGSEA. V dropped 6 bases and J dropped 0 bases, with 17 bases sitting between them. This CDR3 reads CSVKDRGGSNTGELFF. The DNA for the CDR3 is TGCAGCGTCAAGGACAGAGGGGGTTCGAACACCGGGGAGCTGTTTTTT.

On this clone itself: Different DNA sequences within this sample yield the same CDR3. This sequence joins TRBV5-1 and TRBJ1-3; D is perhaps TRBD1 (5 bases). In germline, CDR1 is SGHRS, CDR2 YFSETQ. Between the trimmed V and J ends, which lost 1 base and 0 bases, there was a span of 11 bases. The CDR3 is 16 residues long. CDR3 sequence: CASSLTTGSSGNTIYF. The CDR3 bases are TGCGCCAGCAGCTTGACAACAGGATCCTCTGGAAACACCATATATTTT.

J is TRBJ2-1 and V is TRBV27, with D maybe TRBD2 (6 bases). Trimming removed 3 bases at V and 5 bases at J, with 14 bases between. Germline-derived CDR1 and CDR2 are MNHEY and SMNVEV (reference sequence). The CDR3 totals 15 residues. In DNA form, the CDR3 reads TGTGCCAGCAGTTTTTCCCGGACTAACCACAATGAGCAGTTCTTC. Protein product: CASSFSRTNHNEQFF.

As concerns this clone: Distinct nucleotide sequences in the sample also encode this CDR3. This CDR3 is CSALSREQFF. CDR3 sequence (DNA): TGCAGTGCTCTATCCCGGGAGCAGTTCTTC. The chain has TRBV20-1 and TRBJ2-1; D remains ambiguous. CDR1 is DFQATT and CDR2 is SNEGSKA in the germline V gene (reference sequence). The CDR3 runs 10 residues. Trimming took off 5 bases at V and 10 bases at J, with 9 bases between the two ends.

The V and J genes are TRBV18 and TRBJ2-7, with TRBD2 matching 8 bases. This CDR3 is 14 amino acids long. Germline-derived CDR1 and CDR2 are KGHSH and LQKENI. V lost 6 bases to trimming and J lost 3 bases; unmatched junction nucleotides: 7. CDR3 nucleotide sequence: TGTGCCAGCTCTAACCAGGCGGGGGGCTACGAGCAGTACTTC. Protein: CASSNQAGGYEQYF.

The rearrangement joins TRBV15 to TRBJ2-7; D is unresolved. This CDR3 is built from 15 residues. Germline V CDR1 and CDR2: LNHNV, YYDKDF (reference sequence). Trimming stripped 1 base from V and 0 bases from J, with 10 bases between. CDR3 nucleotides: TGTGCCACCAGCAGAGTCTATGGTGACTCCTACGAGCAGTACTTC. This codes for CATSRVYGDSYEQYF.

The chain couples TRBV28 to TRBJ2-1, with 9 bases that match TRBD2. V lost 5 bases, J lost 0 bases, and 5 bases stayed unmatched. The CDR3 loop spans 16 amino acids. Germline CDR1 and CDR2: MDHEN and SYDVKM. The CDR3 sequence is CASSTEAGGSYNEQFF. The CDR3 DNA is TGTGCCAGCAGTACTGAAGCGGGAGGCTCCTACAATGAGCAGTTCTTC. The whole variable domain, filled in from reference TRBV28 and TRBJ2-1, reads DVKVTQSSRYLVKRTGEKVFLECVQDMDHENMFWYRQDPGLGLRLIYFSYDVKMKEKGDIPEGYSVSREKKERFSLILESASTNQTSMYLCASSTEAGGSYNEQFFGPGTRLTVL.

The CDR3 here is CASSQGFRSNTGELFF. In nucleotides, the CDR3 is TGCGCCAGCAGCCAAGGATTCAGGTCGAACACCGGGGAGCTGTTTTTT. The V gene is TRBV4-3, the J gene TRBJ2-2, with D unresolved. Germline values: CDR1 LGHNA, CDR2 YSLEER. The CDR3 is 16 amino acids. Trimming pared 1 base from V and 0 bases from J, leaving 9 bases between.